This T cell receptor beta chain was recovered during a study of blood T cell repertoires in COVID-19. At the level of the study: Both acute and convalescent COVID-19 samples were obtained from the United States, Italy and Spain.

In the original workflow: Reference gene primer amplification in the assay estimated nucleated cell counts. Sequencing was performed with immunoSEQ multiplex PCR; in TCRdb, only in-frame clones are kept and a portion is missing. The V and J calls and clone size were taken over from that table, and D and trimming were inferred from the DNA. The top ten hold about 1.3% of the sample, which has a few hundred thousand clones, about 80% seen once. From germline, CDR1 is KGHDR and CDR2 SFDVKD. The CDR3 consists of 16 residues. Trimming removed 2 bases from V and 1 base from J; junction bases left unmatched: 2.

The chain combines TRBV24-1 with TRBJ1-5, with 9 bases lining up with TRBD1. Sequences were obtained from PBMCs or T cells enriched from blood (not recorded which). This TCR was recovered from a woman in her thirties or forties with acute COVID-19. The CDR3 reads CATSDSGQGSNQPQHF. Here the CDR3 DNA reads TGTGCCACCAGTGATTCAGGACAGGGGAGCAATCAGCCCCAGCATTTT.